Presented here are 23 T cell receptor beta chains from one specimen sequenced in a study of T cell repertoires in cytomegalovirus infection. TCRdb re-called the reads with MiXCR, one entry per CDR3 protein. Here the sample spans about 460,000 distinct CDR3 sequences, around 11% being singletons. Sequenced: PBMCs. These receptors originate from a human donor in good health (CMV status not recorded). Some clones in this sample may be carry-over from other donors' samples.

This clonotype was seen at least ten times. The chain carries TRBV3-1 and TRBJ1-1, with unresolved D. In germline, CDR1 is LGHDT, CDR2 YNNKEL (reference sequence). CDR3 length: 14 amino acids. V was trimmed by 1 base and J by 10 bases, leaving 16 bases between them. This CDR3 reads CASSQGAGDRRAFF. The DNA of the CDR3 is TGTGCCAGCAGCCAAGGAGCCGGCGACCGACGAGCTTTCTTT. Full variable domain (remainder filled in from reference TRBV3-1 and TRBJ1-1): DTAVSQTPKYLVTQMGNDKSIKCEQNLGHDTMYWYKQDSKKFLKIMFSYNNKELIINETVPNRFSPKSPDKAHLNLHINSLELGDSAVYFCASSQGAGDRRAFFGQGTRLTVV.

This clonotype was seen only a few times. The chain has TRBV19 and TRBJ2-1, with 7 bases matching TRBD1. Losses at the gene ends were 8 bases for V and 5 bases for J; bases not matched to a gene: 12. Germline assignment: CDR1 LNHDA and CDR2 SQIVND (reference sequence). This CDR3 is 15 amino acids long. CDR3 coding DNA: TGTGCCAGTTGTGAGGGGGCGGGTCGGCACAATGAGCAGTTCTTC. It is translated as CASCEGAGRHNEQFF.

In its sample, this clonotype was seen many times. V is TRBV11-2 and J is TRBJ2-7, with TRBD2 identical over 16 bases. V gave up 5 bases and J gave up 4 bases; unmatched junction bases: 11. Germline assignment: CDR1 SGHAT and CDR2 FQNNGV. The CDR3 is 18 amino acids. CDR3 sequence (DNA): TGTGCCAGCAGCCCGGGACTAGCGGGGGGGCCTGAGGGGTACGAGCAGTACTTC. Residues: CASSPGLAGGPEGYEQYF.

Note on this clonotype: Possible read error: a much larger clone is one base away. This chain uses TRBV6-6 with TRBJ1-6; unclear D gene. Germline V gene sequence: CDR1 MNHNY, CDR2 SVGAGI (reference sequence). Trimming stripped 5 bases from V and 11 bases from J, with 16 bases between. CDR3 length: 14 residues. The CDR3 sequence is CASSEQVFMAPLHF. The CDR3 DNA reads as TGTGCCAGCAGTGAGCAAGTCTTCATGGCACCCCTCCACTTT.

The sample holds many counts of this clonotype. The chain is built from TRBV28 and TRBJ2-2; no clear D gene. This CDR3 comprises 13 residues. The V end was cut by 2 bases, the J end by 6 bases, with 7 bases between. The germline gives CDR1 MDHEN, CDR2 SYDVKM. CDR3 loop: CASSLPGSGELFF. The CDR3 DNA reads TGTGCCAGCAGTTTACCGGGCTCCGGGGAGCTGTTTTTT.

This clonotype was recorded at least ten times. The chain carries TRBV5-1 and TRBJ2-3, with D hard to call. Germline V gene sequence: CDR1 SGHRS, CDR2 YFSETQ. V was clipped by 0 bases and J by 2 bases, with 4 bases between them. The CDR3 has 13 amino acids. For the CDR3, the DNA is TGCGCCAGCAGCTTGGAGCTCACAGATACGCAGTATTTT. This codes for CASSLELTDTQYF. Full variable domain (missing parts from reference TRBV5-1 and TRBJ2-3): KAGVTQTPRYLIKTRGQQVTLSCSPISGHRSVSWYQQTPGQGLQFLFEYFSETQRNKGNFPGRFSGRQFSNSRSEMNVSTLELGDSALYLCASSLELTDTQYFGPGTRLTVL.

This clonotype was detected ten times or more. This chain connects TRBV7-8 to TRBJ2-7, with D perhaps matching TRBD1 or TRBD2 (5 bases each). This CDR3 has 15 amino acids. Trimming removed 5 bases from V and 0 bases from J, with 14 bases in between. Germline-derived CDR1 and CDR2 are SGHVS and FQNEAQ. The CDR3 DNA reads TGTGCCAGCAGCGAGGGGCAACCTAGCTCCTACGAGCAGTACTTC. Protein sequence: CASSEGQPSSYEQYF.

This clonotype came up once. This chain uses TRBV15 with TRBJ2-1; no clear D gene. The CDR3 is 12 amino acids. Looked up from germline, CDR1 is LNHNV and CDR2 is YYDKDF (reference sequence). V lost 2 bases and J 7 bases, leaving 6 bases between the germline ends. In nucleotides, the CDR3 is TGTGCCACCAGCAGATCTTTGAATGAGCAGTTCTTC. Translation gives CATSRSLNEQFF.

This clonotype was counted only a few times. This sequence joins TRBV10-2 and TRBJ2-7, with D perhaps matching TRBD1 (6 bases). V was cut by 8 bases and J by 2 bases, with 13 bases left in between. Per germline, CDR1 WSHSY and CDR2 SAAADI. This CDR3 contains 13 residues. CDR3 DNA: TGCGCCAGCGTTCGGAACAGGGCCTACGAGCAGTACTTC. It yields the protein CASVRNRAYEQYF.

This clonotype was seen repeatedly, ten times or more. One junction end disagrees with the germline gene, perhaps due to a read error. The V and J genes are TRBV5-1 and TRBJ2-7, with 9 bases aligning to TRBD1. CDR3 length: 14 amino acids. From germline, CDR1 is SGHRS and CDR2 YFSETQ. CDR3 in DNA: TGTGCCAGCAGTTTAGAGACAGGGGGCTACGAGCAGTACTTC. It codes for CASSLETGGYEQYF.

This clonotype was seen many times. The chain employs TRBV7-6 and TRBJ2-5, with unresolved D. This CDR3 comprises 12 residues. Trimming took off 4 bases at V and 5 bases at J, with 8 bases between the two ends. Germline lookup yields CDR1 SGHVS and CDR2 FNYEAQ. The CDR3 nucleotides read TGTGCCAGCAGCTCCCCCTCCGAGACCCAGTACTTC. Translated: CASSSPSETQYF.

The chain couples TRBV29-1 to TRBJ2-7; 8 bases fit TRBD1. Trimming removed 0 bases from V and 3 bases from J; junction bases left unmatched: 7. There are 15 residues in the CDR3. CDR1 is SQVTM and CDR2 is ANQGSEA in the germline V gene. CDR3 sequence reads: CSVEEVTGQGYEQYF. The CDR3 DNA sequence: TGCAGCGTTGAAGAGGTAACAGGACAGGGCTACGAGCAGTACTTC.

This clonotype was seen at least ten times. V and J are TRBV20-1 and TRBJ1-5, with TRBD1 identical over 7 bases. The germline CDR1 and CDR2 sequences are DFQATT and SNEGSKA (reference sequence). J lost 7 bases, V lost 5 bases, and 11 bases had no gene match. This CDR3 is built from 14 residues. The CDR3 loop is CSAQRGQVSQPQHF. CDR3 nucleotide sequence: TGCAGTGCTCAAAGGGGGCAGGTGAGCCAGCCCCAGCATTTT.

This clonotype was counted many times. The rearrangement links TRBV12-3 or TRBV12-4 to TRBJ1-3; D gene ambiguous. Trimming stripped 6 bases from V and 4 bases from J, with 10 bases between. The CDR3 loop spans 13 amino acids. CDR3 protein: CASSPLTGNTIYF. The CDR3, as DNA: TGTGCCAGCAGCCCCCTTACAGGAAACACCATATATTTT.

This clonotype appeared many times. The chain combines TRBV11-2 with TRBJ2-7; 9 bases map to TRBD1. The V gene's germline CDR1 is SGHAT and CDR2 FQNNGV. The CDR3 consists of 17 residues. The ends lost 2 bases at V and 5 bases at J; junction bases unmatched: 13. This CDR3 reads CASSLTGTGFGSHEQYF. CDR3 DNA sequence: TGTGCCAGCAGCTTAACCGGGACAGGGTTCGGGAGCCACGAGCAGTACTTC.

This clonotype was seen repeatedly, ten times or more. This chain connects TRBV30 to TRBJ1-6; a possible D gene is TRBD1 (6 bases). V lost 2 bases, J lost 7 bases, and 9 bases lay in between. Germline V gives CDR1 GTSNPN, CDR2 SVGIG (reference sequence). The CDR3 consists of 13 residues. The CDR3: CAWSNQGNSPLHF. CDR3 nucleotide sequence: TGTGCCTGGAGTAACCAGGGGAATTCACCCCTCCACTTT.

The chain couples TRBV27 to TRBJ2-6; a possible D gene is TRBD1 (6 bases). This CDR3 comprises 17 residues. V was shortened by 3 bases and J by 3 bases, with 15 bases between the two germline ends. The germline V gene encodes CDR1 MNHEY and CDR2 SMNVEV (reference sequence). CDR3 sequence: CASSFAGDYGGANVLTF. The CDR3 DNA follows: TGTGCCAGCAGTTTTGCAGGGGATTACGGTGGGGCCAACGTCCTGACTTTC.

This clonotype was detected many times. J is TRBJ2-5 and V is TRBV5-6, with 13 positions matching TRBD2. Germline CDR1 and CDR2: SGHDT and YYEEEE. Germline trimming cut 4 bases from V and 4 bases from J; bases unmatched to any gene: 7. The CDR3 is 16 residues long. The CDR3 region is CASSPLRLAGGETQYF. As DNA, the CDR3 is TGTGCCAGCAGCCCCCTCAGACTAGCGGGAGGAGAGACCCAGTACTTC.

The CDR3 here is CASSYGQGAPNEKLFF. DNA for the CDR3: TGTGCCAGCAGTTACGGACAGGGGGCCCCTAATGAAAAACTGTTTTTT. The chain combines TRBV6-5 with TRBJ1-4, with 11 bases aligning to TRBD1. V lost 2 bases, J lost 3 bases, and 2 bases stayed unmatched. CDR3 length equals 16 residues. From germline, CDR1 is MNHEY and CDR2 SVGAGI.

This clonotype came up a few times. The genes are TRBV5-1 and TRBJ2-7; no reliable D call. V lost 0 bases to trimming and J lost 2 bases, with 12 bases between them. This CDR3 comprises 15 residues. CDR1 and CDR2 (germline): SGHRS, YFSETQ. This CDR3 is CASSLGGVSTYEQYF. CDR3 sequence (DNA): TGCGCCAGCAGCTTGGGTGGCGTGAGTACCTACGAGCAGTACTTC.

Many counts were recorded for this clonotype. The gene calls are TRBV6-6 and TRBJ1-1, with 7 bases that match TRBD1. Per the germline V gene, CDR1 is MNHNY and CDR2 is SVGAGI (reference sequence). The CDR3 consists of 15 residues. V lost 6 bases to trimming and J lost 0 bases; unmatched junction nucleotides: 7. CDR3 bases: TGTGCCAGCAGCCAACACAGGGGTATGAACACTGAAGCTTTCTTT. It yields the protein CASSQHRGMNTEAFF.

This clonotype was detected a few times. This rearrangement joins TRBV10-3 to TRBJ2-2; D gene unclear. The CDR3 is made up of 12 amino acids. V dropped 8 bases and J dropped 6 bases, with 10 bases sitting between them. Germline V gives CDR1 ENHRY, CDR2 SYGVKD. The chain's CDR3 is CAIGSRPGELFF. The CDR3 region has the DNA TGTGCCATCGGATCCAGACCCGGGGAGCTGTTTTTT.

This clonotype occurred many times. Here the CDR3 reads CASSLVWPDQETQYF. The CDR3 DNA sequence: TGTGCCAGCAGCTTAGTATGGCCGGATCAAGAGACCCAGTACTTC. The chain uses TRBV7-6 and TRBJ2-5; D is unclear. Germline V gene data show CDR1 as SGHVS and CDR2 as FNYEAQ. Trimming cost V 1 base and J 2 bases, with 11 bases left between them. This CDR3 has 15 amino acids.